Below are 32 T cell receptor beta chains sequenced from a single sample in a study of T cell repertoires in cytomegalovirus infection. For these TCRs, the target antigens are not known. In TCRdb, the reads were re-called with MiXCR into one record per CDR3 protein. The table shows roughly 920,000 distinct CDR3 sequences, with 31% occurring only once. The source material was cultured CD8+ T cells from PBMCs, sampled from culture after CMV antigen stimulation. These receptors originate from a human donor in good health (CMV status not recorded). Some clones in this sample may be carry-over from other donors' samples.

This clonotype appeared many times. In nucleotides, the CDR3 is TGTGCCAGCAGTGAACGACTAGCGGGGGGGGTCACCGGGGAGCTGTTTTTT. Translation gives CASSERLAGGVTGELFF. The chain carries TRBV6-1 and TRBJ2-2; 14 bases map to TRBD2. The junction had 3 bases not matched to a gene; V was cut back by 2 bases and J by 4 bases. In germline, CDR1 is MNHNS, CDR2 SASEGT. The length of the CDR3 is 17 residues.

V usage is TRBV6-1 and J usage is TRBJ2-3, with 9 nucleotides matching TRBD2. In germline, CDR1 is MNHNS, CDR2 SASEGT. The V gene end was trimmed by 1 base and the J gene end by 5 bases; junction bases not matched to a gene: 10. This CDR3 is 17 amino acids long. The CDR3 DNA reads as TGTGCCAGCAGTGAAGAAGTAACGAGGCGGGGGGGAGATACGCAGTATTTT. Its protein product is CASSEEVTRRGGDTQYF.

J is TRBJ1-4 and V is TRBV13, with D perhaps matching TRBD1 (6 bases). CDR1 and CDR2 (germline): PRHDT, FYEKMQ (reference sequence). This CDR3 region has 13 residues. Trimming stripped 1 base from V and 11 bases from J, with 11 bases between. In nucleotides, the CDR3 is TGTGCCAGCAGCTTAGCCGGACAGAAGAAACTGTTTTTT. This codes for CASSLAGQKKLFF.

With regard to this clonotype: A clone one base away is much larger, so this may be a read error. This sequence joins TRBV7-6 and TRBJ2-5; no clear D gene. Germline CDR1 is SGHVS and CDR2 is FNYEAQ. The CDR3 extends over 16 amino acids. Here the CDR3 reads CVSSLNRGRKGETQYF. The CDR3 DNA is TGTGTCAGCAGCTTAAATCGCGGCCGGAAGGGAGAGACCCAGTACTTC. The full variable domain, rest sourced from reference TRBV7-6 and TRBJ2-5, is GAGVSQSPRYKVTKRGQDVALRCDPISGHVSLYWYRQALGQGPEFLTYFNYEAQQDKSGLPNDRFSAERPEGSISTLTIQRTEQRDSAMYRCVSSLNRGRKGETQYFGPGTRLLVL.

This sequence joins TRBV14 and TRBJ2-1; 7 bases map to TRBD2. V lost 5 bases, J lost 10 bases, and 17 bases stayed unmatched. CDR1 and CDR2 from the germline V gene are SGHDN and FVKESK. The CDR3 length is 16 residues. In nucleotides, the CDR3 is TGTGCCAGCAGCTCGACCTTAGCGGGCCCCCCGGGGGAGCAGTTCTTC. Translation gives CASSSTLAGPPGEQFF.

The chain couples TRBV4-2 to TRBJ2-5; 8 nucleotides align to TRBD1. The CDR3 sequence is 16 residues long. J was trimmed by 5 bases and V by 5 bases; bases with no gene match: 13. CDR1 and CDR2 (germline): LGHNA, YNFKEQ. The CDR3 loop is CASSSLRDRTRETQYF. Here the CDR3 DNA reads TGTGCCAGCAGCTCCCTCCGGGACAGGACCCGGGAGACCCAGTACTTC.

There are a few counts of this clonotype. The CDR3 loop is CASSQDTGDYNEQFF. In nucleotides, the CDR3 is TGCGCCAGCAGCCAAGATACGGGGGACTACAATGAGCAGTTCTTC. The chain recombines TRBV4-1 with TRBJ2-1, with TRBD2 as a possible D gene (6 bases). V lost 0 bases and J 3 bases, leaving 9 bases between the germline ends. Germline loops: CDR1 MGHRA, CDR2 YSYEKL. The CDR3 runs to 15 residues.

This clonotype turned up a few times. The rearrangement joins TRBV5-1 to TRBJ2-5; 10 bases line up with TRBD2. V shed 0 bases, J shed 1 base, and the junction held 3 bases outside the gene matches. CDR1 is SGHRS and CDR2 is YFSETQ in the germline V gene. CDR3 length equals 16 residues. CDR3 nucleotide sequence: TGCGCCAGCAGCTTGGCCTGGACTAGCGGCCAAGAGACCCAGTACTTC. Translation: CASSLAWTSGQETQYF.

The chain recombines TRBV3-1 with TRBJ2-7; perhaps TRBD1 as D (5 bases). The CDR3 spans 14 residues. V lost 1 base and J lost 3, with 10 bases in between. Germline assignment: CDR1 LGHDT and CDR2 YNNKEL (reference sequence). The CDR3 loop is CASSQAPGHYEQYF. The CDR3, as DNA: TGTGCCAGCAGCCAAGCGCCAGGGCACTACGAGCAGTACTTC.

The V gene is TRBV4-1, the J gene TRBJ2-2; the D gene could be TRBD1 or TRBD2 (5 bases each). The germline V gene encodes CDR1 MGHRA and CDR2 YSYEKL. This CDR3 has 16 amino acids. With 6 bases removed from V and 2 bases from J, the gap between germline ends came to 16 bases. The CDR3 region has the DNA TGCGCCAGCAGTTATAGACAGCGGTCAAACACCGGGGAGCTGTTTTTT. It translates to CASSYRQRSNTGELFF.

The chain recombines TRBV12-3 or TRBV12-4 with TRBJ1-5; 7 bases map to TRBD1. V was clipped by 3 bases and J by 7 bases; unmatched bases: 6. The CDR3 runs 14 residues. The CDR3 DNA follows: TGTGCCAGCAGTTTGACAGGGTTCGAGCAGCCCCAGCATTTT. Translating it yields CASSLTGFEQPQHF.

This clonotype has more than one count but fewer than ten. V gene TRBV28 combines with J gene TRBJ1-2, with 7 bases lining up with TRBD1. Germline V gene sequence: CDR1 MDHEN, CDR2 SYDVKM. There are 13 residues in the CDR3. V was clipped by 5 bases and J by 8 bases; unmatched bases: 8. CDR3 sequence: CASSPTGFGGYTF. CDR3 DNA sequence: TGTGCCAGCAGTCCGACAGGGTTTGGAGGCTACACCTTC.

This clonotype was picked up a small number of times. This sequence joins TRBV6-6 and TRBJ1-4; D not resolved. This CDR3 region has 13 residues. V shed 2 bases and J shed 4 bases, with 5 bases lying between them. Germline V gene lookup returns CDR1 MNHNY and CDR2 SVGAGI (reference sequence). The CDR3 sequence: CASSYSFNEKLFF. CDR3 in DNA: TGTGCCAGCAGTTACAGCTTTAATGAAAAACTGTTTTTT.

This rearrangement joins TRBV15 to TRBJ2-1, with D perhaps matching TRBD2 (5 bases). The ends were cut back, 1 base at V and 0 bases at J, with 7 bases in the middle. CDR1 is LNHNV, CDR2 YYDKDF, per germline (reference sequence). The length of the CDR3 is 15 residues. The CDR3 DNA reads as TGTGCCACCAGCAGAGGCCGGGGCTCCTACAATGAGCAGTTCTTC. Its protein is CATSRGRGSYNEQFF.

This clonotype has ten or more counts. The V gene is TRBV7-2, the J gene TRBJ2-1; no definite D call. The length of the CDR3 is 11 residues. CDR1 and CDR2 (germline): SGHTA, FQGNSA. Trimming pared 5 bases from V and 10 bases from J, leaving 9 bases between. CDR3 protein: CASSLVPEQFF. The CDR3 coding sequence is TGTGCCAGCAGCCTTGTTCCCGAGCAGTTCTTC.

This clonotype appeared a few times. The gene calls are TRBV7-9 and TRBJ2-1, with 8 bases identical to TRBD2. After removal of 5 bases from V and 8 bases from J, the junction contained 17 bases not matched to a gene. CDR3 length equals 17 residues. CDR1 is SEHNR and CDR2 is FQNEAQ in the germline V gene (reference sequence). CDR3 residues: CASSAGTSLIGRDEQFF. In nucleotides, the CDR3 is TGTGCCAGCAGCGCCGGGACTAGTCTAATCGGGCGGGATGAGCAGTTCTTC.

Note on this clonotype: A much larger clone lies a single base off, so this may be a read error. The chain carries TRBV7-2 and TRBJ2-1; D ambiguous. This CDR3 is built from 14 residues. Germline CDR1 and CDR2: SGHTA and FQGNSA. Trimming removed 2 bases from V and 4 bases from J, with 9 bases in between. The CDR3 here is CASSLSSDYNEQFF. The CDR3 DNA sequence: TGTGCCAGCAGCTTATCCAGCGATTACAATGAGCAGTTCTTC.

The table lists this clonotype with a few counts. The chain is built from TRBV2 and TRBJ2-1; D is unclear. The germline CDR1 and CDR2 sequences are SNHLY and FYNNEI. V shed 2 bases and J shed 15 bases, with 17 bases lying between them. This CDR3 has 13 amino acids. The CDR3 region has the DNA TGTGCCAGCAGTGAATCCCCACACCACTTGAGGTTCTTC. This gives the protein CASSESPHHLRFF.

The V gene is TRBV4-1, the J gene TRBJ2-5; 9 positions match TRBD1. The CDR3 has 17 amino acids. Germline-derived CDR1 and CDR2 are MGHRA and YSYEKL. After removal of 0 bases from V and 5 bases from J, the junction contained 10 bases not matched to a gene. CDR3 nucleotide sequence: TGCGCCAGCAGCCAAGAGGGAGGAACAGGGGGCTGGGAGACCCAGTACTTC. It yields the protein CASSQEGGTGGWETQYF.

This clonotype was counted between two and nine times. V usage is TRBV27 and J usage is TRBJ2-3, with TRBD2 as a possible D gene (5 bases). Germline V gives CDR1 MNHEY, CDR2 SMNVEV (reference sequence). The CDR3 has 14 amino acids. The V gene lost 7 bases and the J gene lost 4 bases, with 15 bases spanning the gap. This CDR3 reads CASKAVVGADTQYF. CDR3 DNA sequence: TGTGCCAGCAAGGCAGTTGTGGGAGCAGATACGCAGTATTTT.

The chain uses TRBV12-3 or TRBV12-4 and TRBJ2-5; 11 bases fit TRBD2. V shed 3 bases, J shed 7 bases, and the junction held 4 bases outside the gene matches. The CDR3 length is 14 residues. The CDR3 protein is CASSFSGGAGTQYF. DNA of the CDR3: TGTGCCAGCAGTTTTAGCGGGGGGGCAGGGACCCAGTACTTC.

The V call is TRBV6-2 or TRBV6-3, the J call TRBJ2-1; D uncertain. The CDR3 spans 14 residues. V lost 4 bases and J lost 3, with 10 bases in between. Germline assignment: CDR1 MNHEY and CDR2 SVGEGT. CDR3 residues: CASSSRSDYNEQFF. The CDR3 bases are TGTGCCAGCAGTTCCCGAAGCGACTACAATGAGCAGTTCTTC.

This clonotype was found a few times. V usage is TRBV12-3 or TRBV12-4 and J usage is TRBJ1-2, with 8 bases that match TRBD1. V lost 6 bases to trimming and J lost 3 bases; unmatched junction nucleotides: 6. This CDR3 comprises 14 residues. CDR3 in amino acids: CASSLWDRHYGYTF. CDR3 coding DNA: TGTGCCAGCAGCCTATGGGACAGGCACTATGGCTACACCTTC.

This clonotype has at least ten counts. CDR3 nucleotides: TGTGCCAGCCCAGGGGTCCGCGGTCAGCCCCAGCATTTT. This gives the protein CASPGVRGQPQHF. This chain joins TRBV6-1 and TRBJ1-5, with a weak D call TRBD1 (6 bases). Between the trimmed V and J ends, which lost 8 bases and 6 bases, there was a span of 14 bases. The CDR3 sequence is 13 residues long. The germline gives CDR1 MNHNS, CDR2 SASEGT.

This clonotype was found many times. The chain recombines TRBV2 with TRBJ2-3, with 15 positions matching TRBD2. With V trimmed by 5 bases and J by 2 bases, 14 bases remained unmatched. The CDR3 is 20 residues long. The germline CDR1 and CDR2 sequences are SNHLY and FYNNEI. CDR3 amino acids: CASSHLSGTSGGIDTDTQYF. CDR3 sequence (DNA): TGTGCCAGCAGTCATCTCTCCGGGACTAGCGGGGGGATTGACACAGATACGCAGTATTTT. Using reference TRBV2 and TRBJ2-3 for the parts outside the CDR3, the full variable domain is EPEVTQTPSHQVTQMGQEVILRCVPISNHLYFYWYRQILGQKVEFLVSFYNNEISEKSEIFDDQFSVERPDGSNFTLKIRSTKLEDSAMYFCASSHLSGTSGGIDTDTQYFGPGTRLTVL.

The chain has TRBV14 and TRBJ1-1, with a possible D match to TRBD1 (5 bases). Germline CDR1 reads SGHDN; CDR2 reads FVKESK. V was pared by 3 bases and J by 1 base, with 12 bases between. CDR3 length: 15 amino acids. Here the CDR3 DNA reads TGTGCCAGCAGCCAGAGGGACGCCTCGAACACTGAAGCTTTCTTT. This sequence encodes CASSQRDASNTEAFF.

This clonotype occurred a few times. The chain employs TRBV2 and TRBJ1-5, with D possibly being TRBD1 (5 bases). CDR3 size: 14 residues. Trimming pared 10 bases from V and 3 bases from J, leaving 16 bases between. Germline V gives CDR1 SNHLY, CDR2 FYNNEI. CDR3 nucleotides: TGTGCCACTAGCGGGACTCTAGTCAATCAGCCCCAGCATTTT. Residues: CATSGTLVNQPQHF.

This clonotype was detected a few times. The rearrangement links TRBV12-3 or TRBV12-4 to TRBJ2-7; 7 bases are a match to TRBD1. The CDR3 length is 13 residues. The J segment lost 3 bases and the V segment lost 4 bases, leaving 3 bases of the junction unmatched. The CDR3 here is CASSYTGDYEQYV. The CDR3 coding sequence is TGTGCCAGCAGTTACACAGGGGACTACGAGCAGTACGTC.

This clonotype occurred a few times. The chain uses TRBV4-1 and TRBJ1-2; D perhaps matches TRBD1 (5 bases). Germline CDR1 reads MGHRA; CDR2 reads YSYEKL. Trimming took 0 bases from V and 7 from J, leaving 15 bases between them. The CDR3 extends over 15 amino acids. The CDR3 is CASSQEVPRVSGYTF. The CDR3 nucleotides are TGCGCCAGCAGCCAAGAGGTCCCCAGGGTCTCTGGCTACACCTTC.

This chain links TRBV7-9 with TRBJ1-2; possibly TRBD1 for D (5 bases). CDR1 SEHNR and CDR2 FQNEAQ come from the germline V gene (reference sequence). Trimming took 4 bases from V and 3 from J, leaving 12 bases between them. This CDR3 is 14 amino acids long. The DNA for the CDR3 is TGTGCCAGCAGCTCCTCAAGGACACACTATGGCTACACCTTC. Its protein product is CASSSSRTHYGYTF.

The J gene is TRBJ1-1, the V gene TRBV5-6; D is unresolved. CDR1 SGHDT and CDR2 YYEEEE come from the germline V gene. CDR3 length equals 13 residues. V gave up 5 bases and J gave up 4 bases, with 12 bases separating them. CDR3 nucleotides: TGTGCCAGCAGAAGTTCCATGGGCACTGAAGCTTTCTTT. Its protein is CASRSSMGTEAFF. The whole variable domain, filled in from reference TRBV5-6 and TRBJ1-1, reads DAGVTQSPTHLIKTRGQQVTLRCSPKSGHDTVSWYQQALGQGPQFIFQYYEEEERQRGNFPDRFSGHQFPNYSSELNVNALLLGDSALYLCASRSSMGTEAFFGQGTRLTVV.

V gene TRBV29-1 combines with J gene TRBJ1-2; 7 bases are shared with TRBD1. There are 15 residues in the CDR3. Germline lookup yields CDR1 SQVTM and CDR2 ANQGSEA. J gave up 4 bases and V 4 bases, and 12 bases lay outside the gene matches. CDR3 amino acids: CSVVVSGGSFYGYTF. The DNA for the CDR3 is TGCAGCGTTGTGGTGTCAGGGGGATCCTTCTATGGCTACACCTTC. The full variable domain, rest sourced from reference TRBV29-1 and TRBJ1-2, is SAVISQKPSRDICQRGTSLTIQCQVDSQVTMMFWYRQQPGQSLTLIATANQGSEATYESGFVIDKFPISRPNLTFSTLTVSNMSPEDSSIYLCSVVVSGGSFYGYTFGSGTRLTVV.